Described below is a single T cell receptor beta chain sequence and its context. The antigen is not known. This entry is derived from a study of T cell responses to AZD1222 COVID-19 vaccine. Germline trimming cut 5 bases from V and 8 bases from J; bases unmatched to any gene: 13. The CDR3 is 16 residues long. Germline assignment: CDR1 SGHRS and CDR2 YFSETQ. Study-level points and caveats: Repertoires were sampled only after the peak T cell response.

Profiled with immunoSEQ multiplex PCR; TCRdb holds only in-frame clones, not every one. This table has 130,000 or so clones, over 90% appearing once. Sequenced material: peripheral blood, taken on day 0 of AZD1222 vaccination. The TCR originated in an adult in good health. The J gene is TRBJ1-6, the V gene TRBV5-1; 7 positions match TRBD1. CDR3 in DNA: TGCGCCAGCAGGCCCGAGACAGGGTTTAACGATTCACCCCTCCACTTT. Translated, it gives CASRPETGFNDSPLHF.